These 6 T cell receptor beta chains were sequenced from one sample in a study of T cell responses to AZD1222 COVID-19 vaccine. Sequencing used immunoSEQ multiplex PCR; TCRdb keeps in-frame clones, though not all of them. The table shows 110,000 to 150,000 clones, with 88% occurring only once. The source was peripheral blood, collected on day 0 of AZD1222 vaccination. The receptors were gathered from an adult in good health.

The CDR3: CASSQDLGVAGDTQYF. CDR3 in DNA: TGCGCCAGCAGCCAAGATTTAGGCGTAGCAGGAGATACGCAGTATTTT. The V call is TRBV4-3, the J call TRBJ2-3, with no clear D. The V end lost 0 bases, the J end lost 5 bases, and 15 bases lay between the germline ends. The germline gives CDR1 LGHNA, CDR2 YSLEER. CDR3 length: 16 amino acids.

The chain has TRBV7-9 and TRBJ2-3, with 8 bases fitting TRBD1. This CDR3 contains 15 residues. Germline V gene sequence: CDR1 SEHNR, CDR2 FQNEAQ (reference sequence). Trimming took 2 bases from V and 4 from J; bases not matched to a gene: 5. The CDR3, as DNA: TGTGCCAGCAGCTTAAACAGGGGGTGGTCAGATACGCAGTATTTT. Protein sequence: CASSLNRGWSDTQYF. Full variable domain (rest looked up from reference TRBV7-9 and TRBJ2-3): DTGVSQNPRHKITKRGQNVTFRCDPISEHNRLYWYRQTLGQGPEFLTYFQNEAQLEKSRLLSDRFSAERPKGSFSTLEIQRTEQGDSAMYLCASSLNRGWSDTQYFGPGTRLTVL.

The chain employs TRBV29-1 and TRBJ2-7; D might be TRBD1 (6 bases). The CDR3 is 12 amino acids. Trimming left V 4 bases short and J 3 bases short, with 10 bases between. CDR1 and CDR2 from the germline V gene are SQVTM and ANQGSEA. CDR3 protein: CSVGATGYEQYF. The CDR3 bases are TGCAGCGTTGGGGCGACAGGCTACGAGCAGTACTTC.

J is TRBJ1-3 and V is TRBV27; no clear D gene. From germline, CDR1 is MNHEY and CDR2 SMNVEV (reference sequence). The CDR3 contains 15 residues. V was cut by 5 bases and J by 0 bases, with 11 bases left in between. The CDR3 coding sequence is TGTGCCAGCAGTCTCCGACTCTCCTCTGGAAACACCATATATTTT. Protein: CASSLRLSSGNTIYF.

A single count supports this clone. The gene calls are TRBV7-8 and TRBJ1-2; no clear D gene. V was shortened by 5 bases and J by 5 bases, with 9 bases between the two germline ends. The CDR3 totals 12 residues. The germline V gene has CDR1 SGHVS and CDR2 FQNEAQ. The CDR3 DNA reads TGTGCCAGCAGCCCAAGCCTGTATGGCTACACCTTC. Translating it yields CASSPSLYGYTF.

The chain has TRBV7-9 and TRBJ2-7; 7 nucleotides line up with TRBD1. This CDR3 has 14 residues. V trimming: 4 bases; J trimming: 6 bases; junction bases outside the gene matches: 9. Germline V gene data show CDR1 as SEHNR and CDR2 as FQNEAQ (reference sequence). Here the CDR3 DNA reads TGTGCCAGCAGCTCCTCTTACAGGGGTCTCGAGCAGTACTTC. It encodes CASSSSYRGLEQYF.